The 22 T cell receptor beta chains below come from one sample, sequenced in a study of CD8+CD57+ T cells in acquired aplastic anemia. Genomic DNA served as template for TCR beta VDJ and CDR3 profiling. Via MiXCR, TCRdb re-called the reads, giving one row per CDR3 protein. The sample records hundreds of thousands of distinct CDR3 sequences, 55% to 70% being singletons. The sequencing input was sorted CD4+, CD8+, or CD8+CD57+ T cells (not recorded which) from PBMCs. Source of these receptors: a human donor in good health, serving as a control.

The rearrangement links TRBV15 to TRBJ1-5; D call uncertain. This CDR3 is 13 amino acids long. Germline-derived CDR1 and CDR2 are LNHNV and YYDKDF (reference sequence). Trimming pared 5 bases from V and 7 bases from J, leaving 12 bases between. CDR3: CATSPPSRQPQHF. The CDR3 bases are TGTGCCACCAGCCCCCCAAGTCGGCAGCCCCAGCATTTT.

On this clonotype itself: Given the absence of the conserved phenylalanine or tryptophan at the CDR3 end, a read error is likely. The rearrangement uses TRBV12-5 and TRBJ1-1; D ambiguous. The V end was cut by 0 bases, the J end by 5 bases, with 10 bases between. Germline V CDR1 and CDR2: LGHNT, FRNRAP. The CDR3 runs to 14 residues. The CDR3 DNA is TGTGCTAGTGGTTTGGTCCCCGCAGTTACTGAAGCTTTCCTT. Its protein is CASGLVPAVTEAFL.

Concerning this clonotype: One end of the junction fails to match germline, which may point to a read error. The rearrangement links TRBV29-1 to TRBJ2-3, with D unclear. The CDR3 runs 13 residues. Per the germline V gene, CDR1 is SQVTM and CDR2 is ANQGSEA. In DNA form, the CDR3 reads TGCAGCGTTGAAGGGGGTCGCACAGATATGCAGTATTTC. Translated: CSVEGGRTDMQYF.

The CDR3 DNA reads as TGTGCCAGCAGCGAACAGGGGAGCGTAGATACGCCGTCCCTCCACTTT. As protein: CASSEQGSVDTPSLHF. The rearrangement links TRBV9 to TRBJ1-6; 7 bases match TRBD1. The CDR3 runs to 16 residues. The trim removed 3 bases at V and 14 bases at J, leaving 17 bases unmatched. The germline V gene has CDR1 SGDLS and CDR2 YYNGEE.

This clonotype was seen only a few times. The J gene is TRBJ2-1, the V gene TRBV24-1; 8 bases line up with TRBD2. Germline V CDR1 and CDR2: KGHDR, SFDVKD. V shed 4 bases and J 7 bases; nucleotides not matched to a gene: 8. CDR3 size: 15 residues. The chain's CDR3 is CATSDPGLEFNEQFF. CDR3 DNA sequence: TGTGCCACCAGTGACCCGGGACTAGAATTTAATGAGCAGTTCTTC.

This sequence joins TRBV6-2 or TRBV6-3 and TRBJ2-1, with 7 bases lining up with TRBD2. Germline CDR1 MNHEY, CDR2 SVGEGT. Trimming cost V 6 bases and J 0 bases; bases outside gene matches: 5. The CDR3 loop spans 15 amino acids. CDR3: CASRWEGTSYNEQFF. DNA for the CDR3: TGTGCCAGCAGGTGGGAGGGCACCTCCTACAATGAGCAGTTCTTC.

A note on this clonotype: A junction end diverges from the germline sequence, so it may reflect a read error. The chain combines TRBV6-5 with TRBJ1-3; D gene unclear. Germline V gene data show CDR1 as MNHEY and CDR2 as SVGAGI. This CDR3 region has 14 residues. In DNA, the CDR3 is TGTGCCAGCAGTCCAAGATCCCCTGGAAACACCACATATTTT. As protein: CASSPRSPGNTTYF.

The rearrangement uses TRBV2 and TRBJ2-7, with 7 bases that match TRBD2. The DNA end is more similar to TRBJ2-1, so the J call may be wrong. The germline CDR1 and CDR2 sequences are SNHLY and FYNNEI. The CDR3 covers 12 residues. The CDR3 here is CASTQTSAEQFF. CDR3 DNA sequence: TGTGCCAGCACGCAAACTAGCGCCGAGCAGTTCTTC.

This clonotype was seen only once. The junction and the germline gene differ at one end; a read error may be behind it. The chain links TRBV7-2 to TRBJ1-3; D remains unclear. The length of the CDR3 is 16 residues. In germline, CDR1 is SGHTA, CDR2 FQGNSA. CDR3 coding DNA: TGCGCCAGCAGCGTCGATCCAGCCAGCTCTGGAAACACCATATATTTT. Translated, it gives CASSVDPASSGNTIYF.

Ten or more counts support this clonotype. V usage is TRBV19 and J usage is TRBJ1-1, with D possibly matching TRBD1 (5 bases). From germline, CDR1 is LNHDA and CDR2 SQIVND (reference sequence). CDR3 length: 15 amino acids. Trimming took off 1 base at V and 4 bases at J, with 13 bases between the two ends. The CDR3 spells CASSIVLGGSTEAFF. For the CDR3, the DNA is TGTGCCAGTAGTATAGTTTTGGGGGGGAGCACTGAAGCTTTCTTT.

The chain links TRBV7-3 to TRBJ2-7, with D perhaps TRBD1 (6 bases). The CDR3 sequence is 14 residues long. From germline, CDR1 is SGHTA and CDR2 FQGTGA. Trimming removed 3 bases at V and 11 bases at J, with 20 bases between. This chain's CDR3 is CASSLGTISYGEYF. CDR3 in DNA: TGTGCCAGCAGCTTGGGGACAATATCCTACGGGGAGTACTTC.

Comments on this clonotype: One junction end disagrees with the germline gene, perhaps due to a read error. The chain links TRBV29-1 to TRBJ1-3; unclear D gene. This CDR3 is built from 13 residues. Germline V gene sequence: CDR1 SQVTM, CDR2 ANQGSEA. This CDR3 reads CSVDIGSGGTTYF. In DNA form, the CDR3 reads TGCAGCGTTGATATCGGGTCTGGAGGCACCACATATTTT.

The J gene is TRBJ2-1, the V gene TRBV7-2, with TRBD2 as a possible D gene (5 bases). Germline CDR1 is SGHTA and CDR2 is FQGNSA. The CDR3 sequence is 15 residues long. V lost 5 bases and J lost 16, with 27 bases in between. Here the CDR3 DNA reads TGTGCCAGCAGCACGGCGTGGAGGCAGACGAGTGCAGCCTTCTTC. Translated: CASSTAWRQTSAAFF.

Comments on this clonotype: At one end the junction does not follow the germline gene, possibly because of a read error. The chain joins TRBV19 to TRBJ2-1; 11 nucleotides align to TRBD2. The CDR3 covers 15 residues. Germline CDR1 LNHDA, CDR2 SQIVND (reference sequence). DNA of the CDR3: TGTGCCAGTAGTCTGACTAGCGGGGTCTACATTCTGCAGTCCTTC. Translating gives CASSLTSGVYILQSF.

The CDR3 sequence: CSASGRAVGNTIYF. In nucleotides, the CDR3 is TGCAGTGCTAGCGGCCGAGCTGTTGGGAACACCATATATTTT. The chain links TRBV20-1 to TRBJ1-3; D remains ambiguous. The CDR3 is made up of 14 amino acids. V dropped 3 bases and J dropped 7 bases, with 16 bases sitting between them. Germline CDR1 reads DFQATT; CDR2 reads SNEGSKA (reference sequence).

This clonotype was found once. The chain links TRBV9 to TRBJ1-6, with a weak D call TRBD1 (5 bases). The CDR3 spans 15 residues. Trimming pared 2 bases from V and 17 bases from J, leaving 23 bases between. Per germline, CDR1 SGDLS and CDR2 YYNGEE. DNA of the CDR3: TGTGCCAGCAGCGTCGCCACGGGGGATACGCAGTATTTCCACTTT. This translates into CASSVATGDTQYFHF.

The V call is TRBV12-3 or TRBV12-4, the J call TRBJ2-7; D is perhaps TRBD1 (7 bases). The V gene lost 6 bases and the J gene lost 5 bases, with 20 bases spanning the gap. This CDR3 region has 15 residues. The CDR3 DNA reads as TGTGCCAGCAGCGGAGGGGGCAGGGGGTTTCACGAGCAGTACTTC. This translates into CASSGGGRGFHEQYF.

The chain has TRBV24-1 and TRBJ1-6, with a possible D match to TRBD1 (6 bases). The V end lost 7 bases, the J end lost 13 bases, and 16 bases lay between the germline ends. The CDR3 is 13 amino acids. CDR1 is KGHDR, CDR2 SFDVKD, per germline. This CDR3 is CATSATGWSPLHF. CDR3 sequence (DNA): TGTGCCACCAGCGCTACAGGGTGGAGTCCCCTCCACTTT.

The chain employs TRBV29-1 and TRBJ2-1; maybe TRBD2 (5 bases). CDR3 length: 14 amino acids. The germline gives CDR1 SQVTM, CDR2 ANQGSEA. The V gene lost 4 bases and the J gene lost 11 bases, with 21 bases spanning the gap. The DNA for the CDR3 is TGCAGCGTTGTGGCTCTCCCGTATCGGGGAAAGCAGTTCTTC. Residues: CSVVALPYRGKQFF.

A few counts support this clonotype. It may be a read error: a sequence one base away is much more abundant. V and J are TRBV7-8 and TRBJ1-5; D not certain. Germline values: CDR1 SGHVS, CDR2 FQNEAQ. The CDR3 runs to 15 residues. CDR3 residues: CASSDYQAGDQLQHF. The CDR3 nucleotides read TGTGCCAGCAGCGACTATCAGGCCGGGGATCAGCTCCAGCATTTT.

The rearrangement links TRBV7-2 to TRBJ1-1; 7 nucleotides line up with TRBD1. This CDR3 has 14 residues. With 5 bases clipped from V and 8 bases from J, the junction kept 11 bases outside the gene matches. Looked up from germline, CDR1 is SGHTA and CDR2 is FQGNSA. As DNA, the CDR3 is TGTGCCAGCAGCCTAGGCGGGACAGCTAGGGAAGCTTTCTTT. Protein product: CASSLGGTAREAFF. Complete variable domain (other parts from reference TRBV7-2 and TRBJ1-1): GAGVSQSPSNKVTEKGKDVELRCDPISGHTALYWYRQSLGQGLEFLIYFQGNSAPDKSGLPSDRFSAERTGGSVSTLTIQRTQQEDSAVYLCASSLGGTAREAFFGQGTRLTVV.

Concerning this clonotype: This could be a read error, since a much larger clone is one nucleotide away. The gene calls are TRBV12-5 and TRBJ2-3, with TRBD2 identical over 8 bases. The junction had 3 bases not matched to a gene; V was cut back by 10 bases and J by 0 bases. The CDR3 has 13 residues. CDR1 LGHNT and CDR2 FRNRAP come from the germline V gene. CDR3 DNA: TGTGCTAACAGCGGGGGTAGCACAGATACGCAGTATTTT. Translating gives CANSGGSTDTQYF. The full variable domain, with the rest looked up from reference TRBV12-5 and TRBJ2-3, is DARVTQTPRHKVTEMGQEVTMRCQPILGHNTVFWYRQTMMQGLELLAYFRNRAPLDDSGMPKDRFSAEMPDATLATLKIQPSEPRDSAVYFCANSGGSTDTQYFGPGTRLTVL.